The 22 T cell receptor beta chains below come from one sample, sequenced in a study of T cell repertoires in cytomegalovirus infection. One entry per CDR3 protein, called by TCRdb with MiXCR from the reads. Of over 250,000 distinct CDR3 sequences detected, roughly 25% appear once; the ten largest clones hold over 11%. Source material: PBMCs. The receptors were sampled from a human donor in good health (CMV status not recorded). Some clones in this sample may be carry-over from other donors' samples.

At least ten counts were recorded for this clonotype. This rearrangement joins TRBV12-3 or TRBV12-4 to TRBJ2-5; D may be TRBD2 (6 bases). The CDR3 has 15 amino acids. V lost 5 bases, J lost 2 bases, and 15 bases lay in between. The CDR3 region is CASSLPGLPQETQYF. Written as DNA, the CDR3 is TGTGCCAGCAGTCTACCGGGACTTCCACAAGAGACCCAGTACTTC.

This clonotype was counted at least ten times. The rearrangement joins TRBV15 to TRBJ2-4; tentatively, D is TRBD1 (6 bases). Trimming removed 0 bases at V and 6 bases at J, with 18 bases between. Germline V gives CDR1 LNHNV, CDR2 YYDKDF (reference sequence). The CDR3 extends over 17 amino acids. CDR3 sequence reads: CATSRDAYQGRGNIQYF. CDR3 bases: TGTGCCACCAGCAGAGACGCGTATCAGGGCAGGGGAAACATTCAGTACTTC.

This clonotype was detected ten times or more. The CDR3 DNA follows: TGTGCCAGCAGCTTCCAGCGGGGAGGGGAAGAGACCCAGTACTTC. Its translation is CASSFQRGGEETQYF. This chain links TRBV7-2 with TRBJ2-5; 7 bases fit TRBD2. V was clipped by 3 bases and J by 3 bases; unmatched bases: 7. This CDR3 is built from 15 residues. Per germline, CDR1 SGHTA and CDR2 FQGNSA.

This clonotype appeared many times. The genes are TRBV7-8 and TRBJ2-1; 11 nucleotides match TRBD2. The CDR3 contains 16 residues. Germline lookup yields CDR1 SGHVS and CDR2 FQNEAQ. Trimming removed 1 base from V and 3 bases from J; junction bases left unmatched: 2. As DNA, the CDR3 is TGTGCCAGCAGCTTAGGACTAGCGGGGCTCTACAATGAGCAGTTCTTC. This translates into CASSLGLAGLYNEQFF.

There are a few counts of this clonotype. The CDR3 region has the DNA TGTGCCAGCAGCTTGGCAACTAGCGGGGGCCCGGTAAACATTCAGTACTTC. Protein sequence: CASSLATSGGPVNIQYF. The rearrangement joins TRBV5-4 to TRBJ2-4; the match to TRBD2 covers 11 bases. The CDR3 contains 17 residues. Germline assignment: CDR1 SGHNT and CDR2 YYREEE (reference sequence). V trimming: 0 bases; J trimming: 6 bases; junction bases outside the gene matches: 8.

V gene TRBV4-3 combines with J gene TRBJ2-2, with 9 nucleotides matching TRBD2. V trimming: 8 bases; J trimming: 0 bases; junction bases outside the gene matches: 16. This CDR3 has 19 residues. Germline CDR1 is LGHNA and CDR2 is YSLEER. This chain's CDR3 is CASQPEAGGLFANTGELFF. Written as DNA, the CDR3 is TGCGCCAGCCAACCGGAAGCGGGAGGCCTATTCGCGAACACCGGGGAGCTGTTTTTT.

There are a few counts of this clonotype. V usage is TRBV10-3 and J usage is TRBJ1-1; D uncertain. Per the germline V gene, CDR1 is ENHRY and CDR2 is SYGVKD. Deletions cut 6 bases from V and 7 bases from J, with 9 bases between. This CDR3 spans 11 amino acids. The CDR3 region is CAIRAGLEAFF. The CDR3 DNA reads TGTGCCATCAGGGCTGGCCTTGAAGCTTTCTTT.

This clonotype was seen repeatedly, ten times or more. The V and J genes are TRBV7-9 and TRBJ1-1; D not certain. Trimming took off 5 bases at V and 2 bases at J, with 9 bases between the two ends. The germline V gene encodes CDR1 SEHNR and CDR2 FQNEAQ (reference sequence). This CDR3 is built from 13 residues. CDR3 residues: CASSPDHNTEAFF. The DNA of the CDR3 is TGTGCCAGCAGCCCAGACCACAACACTGAAGCTTTCTTT. The variable domain in full, with the rest retrieved from reference TRBV7-9 and TRBJ1-1, is DTGVSQNPRHKITKRGQNVTFRCDPISEHNRLYWYRQTLGQGPEFLTYFQNEAQLEKSRLLSDRFSAERPKGSFSTLEIQRTEQGDSAMYLCASSPDHNTEAFFGQGTRLTVV.

This clonotype came up a few times. The J gene is TRBJ2-1, the V gene TRBV5-4; the match to TRBD2 covers 9 bases. The V gene's germline CDR1 is SGHNT and CDR2 YYREEE (reference sequence). The CDR3 loop spans 15 amino acids. Losses at the gene ends were 4 bases for V and 3 bases for J; bases not matched to a gene: 5. The CDR3 region is CASSTRGGGYNEQFF. The CDR3 nucleotides are TGTGCCAGCAGCACGCGGGGGGGCGGCTACAATGAGCAGTTCTTC.

J is TRBJ2-2 and V is TRBV28, with 10 bases that match TRBD1. The V gene end was trimmed by 7 bases and the J gene end by 1 base; junction bases not matched to a gene: 6. Per germline, CDR1 MDHEN and CDR2 SYDVKM. The CDR3 totals 16 residues. The CDR3 DNA reads TGTGCCAGCAAATGGACAGGGGGTCAGAACACCGGGGAGCTGTTTTTT. Protein product: CASKWTGGQNTGELFF.

Many counts were recorded for this clonotype. CDR3 amino acids: CASSPQAGRGLTQYF. The CDR3 DNA is TGTGCCAGCAGCCCCCAGGCTGGCAGGGGGCTGACCCAGTACTTC. The chain carries TRBV11-2 and TRBJ2-5; TRBD1 matches 8 bases. This CDR3 comprises 15 residues. Germline loops: CDR1 SGHAT, CDR2 FQNNGV. After removal of 5 bases from V and 7 bases from J, the junction contained 12 bases not matched to a gene. Complete variable domain (other parts from reference TRBV11-2 and TRBJ2-5): EAGVAQSPRYKIIEKRQSVAFWCNPISGHATLYWYQQILGQGPKLLIQFQNNGVVDDSQLPKDRFSAERLKGVDSTLKIQPAKLEDSAVYLCASSPQAGRGLTQYFGPGTRLLVL.

V gene TRBV28 combines with J gene TRBJ1-5; TRBD1 matches 7 bases. CDR3 size: 13 residues. With V trimmed by 3 bases and J by 5 bases, 1 base remained unmatched. The V gene's germline CDR1 is MDHEN and CDR2 SYDVKM. The CDR3 region has the DNA TGTGCCAGCAGTTTGACAGGGCATCAGCCCCAGCATTTT. This translates into CASSLTGHQPQHF.

The chain uses TRBV5-1 and TRBJ2-3; D is possibly TRBD1 (5 bases). CDR3 size: 14 residues. The V gene's germline CDR1 is SGHRS and CDR2 YFSETQ. The V end was cut by 0 bases, the J end by 2 bases, with 7 bases between. CDR3: CASSLGQTTDTQYF. As DNA, the CDR3 is TGCGCCAGCAGCTTGGGACAGACCACAGATACGCAGTATTTT.

This clonotype occurred many times. The chain has TRBV7-2 and TRBJ2-5, with 12 bases aligning to TRBD1. The ends lost 8 bases at V and 5 bases at J; junction bases unmatched: 6. In germline, CDR1 is SGHTA, CDR2 FQGNSA. This CDR3 spans 14 amino acids. The CDR3 protein is CASRAGTGGETQYF. The DNA of the CDR3 is TGTGCCAGCCGTGCCGGGACAGGGGGCGAGACCCAGTACTTC.

V gene TRBV10-2 combines with J gene TRBJ2-7, with D unclear. This CDR3 is built from 13 residues. The V end lost 8 bases, the J end lost 5 bases, and 16 bases lay between the germline ends. CDR1 is WSHSY and CDR2 is SAAADI in the germline V gene. The CDR3 spells CASRTAVLDEQYF. The CDR3 bases are TGCGCCAGCCGGACGGCGGTCCTGGACGAGCAGTACTTC.

The chain recombines TRBV20-1 with TRBJ2-6; possibly TRBD1 for D (5 bases). Germline V gene lookup returns CDR1 DFQATT and CDR2 SNEGSKA (reference sequence). Trimming removed 6 bases from V and 1 base from J, with 13 bases in between. The CDR3 is 15 amino acids. CDR3 sequence (DNA): TGCAGTGCGCCCCGGACAAGTTCTGGGGCCAACGTCCTGACTTTC. Protein sequence: CSAPRTSSGANVLTF.

This clonotype has just a few counts. The chain employs TRBV5-1 and TRBJ2-1; perhaps D is TRBD1 or TRBD2 (5 bases each). Germline CDR1 and CDR2: SGHRS and YFSETQ. This CDR3 comprises 15 residues. V was shortened by 5 bases and J by 8 bases, with 20 bases between the two germline ends. In DNA form, the CDR3 reads TGCGCCAGCAGGTTTATGGGGGAACTAGTCGATGAGCAGTTCTTC. It encodes CASRFMGELVDEQFF.

Worth noting for this clonotype: This may stem from a read error, because a much larger clone lies one nucleotide away. The chain is built from TRBV7-9 and TRBJ1-6; 8 positions agree with TRBD1. The CDR3 extends over 15 amino acids. Germline V gives CDR1 SEHNR, CDR2 FQNEAQ (reference sequence). Trimming removed 1 base from V and 11 bases from J; junction bases left unmatched: 7. The CDR3 spells CASSLVTGADTPLHF. The CDR3 DNA follows: TGTGCCAGCAGCTTAGTGACAGGGGCAGACACACCCCTCCACTTT.

On this clonotype: This CDR3 fails to terminate in the conserved phenylalanine or tryptophan, so it likely reflects a read error. The chain recombines TRBV11-2 with TRBJ2-5; no firm D call. Between the trimmed V and J ends, which lost 2 bases and 0 bases, there was a span of 10 bases. The germline CDR1 and CDR2 sequences are SGHAT and FQNNGV. The CDR3 spans 15 residues. In DNA form, the CDR3 reads TGTGCCAGCAGCTTATTTCACCTAGACCAAGAGACCCAGTACTCC. Translating gives CASSLFHLDQETQYS.

CDR3 amino acids: CSAREGANLQYF. The CDR3 region has the DNA TGCAGTGCTAGAGAAGGAGCAAACCTGCAGTACTTC. The chain couples TRBV20-1 to TRBJ2-7; unclear D gene. V lost 0 bases to trimming and J lost 9 bases, with 12 bases between them. The CDR3 runs 12 residues. Germline CDR1 and CDR2: DFQATT and SNEGSKA (reference sequence).

This clonotype was observed many times. V and J are TRBV7-2 and TRBJ2-2; D not resolved. There are 14 residues in the CDR3. V lost 0 bases and J lost 5, with 7 bases in between. Germline assignment: CDR1 SGHTA and CDR2 FQGNSA. The CDR3 protein is CASSLALGTGELFF. Here the CDR3 DNA reads TGTGCCAGCAGCTTAGCGCTAGGTACCGGGGAGCTGTTTTTT.

V is TRBV20-1 and J is TRBJ2-5; D possibly corresponds to TRBD2 (6 bases). V dropped 6 bases and J dropped 1 base, with 9 bases sitting between them. The CDR3 has 12 residues. CDR1 and CDR2 from the germline V gene are DFQATT and SNEGSKA (reference sequence). CDR3 in amino acids: CSAGDSQETQYF. CDR3 DNA sequence: TGCAGTGCCGGGGACTCCCAAGAGACCCAGTACTTC.